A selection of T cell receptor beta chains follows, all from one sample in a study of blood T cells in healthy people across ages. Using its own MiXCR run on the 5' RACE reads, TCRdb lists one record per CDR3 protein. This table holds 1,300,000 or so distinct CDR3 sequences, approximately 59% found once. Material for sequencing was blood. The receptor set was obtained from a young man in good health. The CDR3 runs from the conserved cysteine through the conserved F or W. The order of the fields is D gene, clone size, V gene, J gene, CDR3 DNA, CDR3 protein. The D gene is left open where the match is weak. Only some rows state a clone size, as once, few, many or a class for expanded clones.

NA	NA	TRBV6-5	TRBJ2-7	TGTGCCAGCAGCCGAACTCCATTCAGCTCCTACGAGCAGTACTTC	CASSRTPFSSYEQYF
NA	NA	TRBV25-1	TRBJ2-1	TGTGCCAGCAGTGATACCGGGGCTGACAATGAGCAGTTCTTC	CASSDTGADNEQFF
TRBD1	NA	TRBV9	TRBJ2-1	TGTGCCAGCAGCGTAGTCGGGACAGACAATGAGCAGTTCTTC	CASSVVGTDNEQFF
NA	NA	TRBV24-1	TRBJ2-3	TGTGCCACCAGCGATCCAGGAGGTGAGCGTCCTTTCGCAGATACGCAGTATTTT	CATSDPGGERPFADTQYF
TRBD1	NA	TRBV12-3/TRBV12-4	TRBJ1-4	TGTGCCAGCAGTTCACCTCAGGGGGTCGGGACTAATGAAAAACTGTTTTTT	CASSSPQGVGTNEKLFF
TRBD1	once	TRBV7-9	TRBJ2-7	TGTGCCAGCAGCCGGACCACCTCGGGACAGGGTAACGAGCAGTACTTC	CASSRTTSGQGNEQYF
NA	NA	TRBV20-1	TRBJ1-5	TGCAGTGCAACCTTAGGACAGCCGGGTAGGGATCAGCCCCAGCATTTT	CSATLGQPGRDQPQHF
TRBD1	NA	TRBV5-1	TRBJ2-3	TGCGCCAGCAGCCTAAATACGGGACAGGAGCGTGATACGCAGTATTTT	CASSLNTGQERDTQYF
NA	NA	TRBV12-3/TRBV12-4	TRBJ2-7	TGTGCCAGCAGTTTTGAACCGGGGGGCCCGTTAAACGAGCAGTACTTC	CASSFEPGGPLNEQYF
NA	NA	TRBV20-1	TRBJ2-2	TGCAGTGCCAACGAATGGGAGGACACCGGGGAGCTGTTTTTT	CSANEWEDTGELFF
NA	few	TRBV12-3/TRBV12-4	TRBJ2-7	TGTGCCAGCAGTTTTCTGCGGGATGGAGGCGAGCAGTACTTC	CASSFLRDGGEQYF
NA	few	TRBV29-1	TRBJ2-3	TGCAGCGTTGCGGCCACAAGCACAGATACGCAGTATTTT	CSVAATSTDTQYF
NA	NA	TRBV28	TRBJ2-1	TGTGCCAGCAGTTTCAACCAACCATCGTACAATGAGCAGTTCTTC	CASSFNQPSYNEQFF
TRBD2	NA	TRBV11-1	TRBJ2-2	TGTGCCAGCAGCTTCTACCCCGGACTAGCGGGAGGGCCAAGTATTAACACCGGGGAGCTGTTTTTT	CASSFYPGLAGGPSINTGELFF
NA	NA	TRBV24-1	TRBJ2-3	TGTGCCACCAGTGATTCCCGCGGCTCTGGCACAGATACGCAGTATTTT	CATSDSRGSGTDTQYF
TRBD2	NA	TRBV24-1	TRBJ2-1	TGTGCCACCAGTGACATAGCGGGGGGGCCGCTTAATGAGCAGTTCTTC	CATSDIAGGPLNEQFF
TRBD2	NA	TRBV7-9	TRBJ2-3	TGTGCCAGCAGCTTAACCGGGGGGGATACGCAGTATTTT	CASSLTGGDTQYF
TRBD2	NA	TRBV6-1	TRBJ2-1	TGTGCCAGCAGGGGAGGACTAGCGGGAGTTCGTAATGAGCAGTTCTTC	CASRGGLAGVRNEQFF
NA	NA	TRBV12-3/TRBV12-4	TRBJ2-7	TGTGCCAGCAGTTCTGGGGTGTCGCAGATACGGTTTTACGAGCAGTACTTC	CASSSGVSQIRFYEQYF
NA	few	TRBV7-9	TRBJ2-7	TGTGCCAGTAGCCCCAGACGGCAGGGGTACGACGAGCAGTACTTC	CASSPRRQGYDEQYF
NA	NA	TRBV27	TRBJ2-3	TGTGCCAGCAGCCACCCCGGGGACATCCGCACAGATACGCAGTATTTT	CASSHPGDIRTDTQYF
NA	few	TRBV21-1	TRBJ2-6	TGTGCCAGCAGCAAACGGTTTAGCTCTGGGGCCAACGTCCTGACTTTC	CASSKRFSSGANVLTF
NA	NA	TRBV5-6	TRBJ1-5	TGTGCCAGCAGTTTAGGACTGAATCATCAGCCCCAGCATTTT	CASSLGLNHQPQHF
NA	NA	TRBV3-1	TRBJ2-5	TGTGCCAGCAGCCAATCCGTCCCGGAGACCCAGTACTTC	CASSQSVPETQYF
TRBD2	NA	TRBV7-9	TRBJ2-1	TGTGCCAGCAGCTCCATTCTAGCGGGGGGCCACAATGAGCAGTTCTTC	CASSSILAGGHNEQFF
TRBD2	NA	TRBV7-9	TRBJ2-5	TGTGCCAGCAGCTTATCCGGACTAGCGGGAATGAGAGAGACCCAGTACTTC	CASSLSGLAGMRETQYF
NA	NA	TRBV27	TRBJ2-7	TGTGCCAGCAGTCCCCGGGCGGAGACCTACGAGCAGTACTTC	CASSPRAETYEQYF
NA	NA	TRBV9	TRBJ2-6	TGTGCCAGCAGCTTTCAGGCGTACTCTGGGGCCAACGTCCTGACTTTC	CASSFQAYSGANVLTF
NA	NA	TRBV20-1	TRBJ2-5	TGCAGTGCTCCTAACCTGAGAAGCAATGAGCAGTACTTC	CSAPNLRSNEQYF
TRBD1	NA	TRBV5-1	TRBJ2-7	TGCGCCAGCAGCCCTAGACAGGGAAGCTCCTACGAGCAGTACTTC	CASSPRQGSSYEQYF
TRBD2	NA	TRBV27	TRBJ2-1	TGTGCCAGCAGTTCAATACACTTTGTAGCGGTGCGGGAGTCCCACAATGAGCAGTTCTTC	CASSSIHFVAVRESHNEQFF
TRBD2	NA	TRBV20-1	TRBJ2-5	TGCAGTGCTAGAGTGACTAGCGGGGATCAAGAGACCCAGTACTTC	CSARVTSGDQETQYF
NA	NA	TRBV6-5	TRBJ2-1	TGTGCCAGCAGTTACTCCCCGGACAATGAGCAGTTCTTC	CASSYSPDNEQFF
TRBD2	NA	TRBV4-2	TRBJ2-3	TGTGCCAGCAGCCTCCGGGAGGTAGCGGTGGAGCAGTATTTT	CASSLREVAVEQYF
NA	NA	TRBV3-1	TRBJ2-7	TGTGCCAGCGGGGATGTTACCTACGAGCAGTACTTC	CASGDVTYEQYF
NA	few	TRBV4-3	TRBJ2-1	TGCGCCAGCAGCCAAGGCCCGCGAGAGGGGGCCTACAATGAGCAGTTCTTC	CASSQGPREGAYNEQFF
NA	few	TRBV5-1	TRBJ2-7	TGCGCCAGCAGCCAAGACTTAGAGCAGTACTTC	CASSQDLEQYF
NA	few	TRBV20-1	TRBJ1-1	TGCAGTGCTAGAACAGGGATATCTGAAGCTTTCTTT	CSARTGISEAFF
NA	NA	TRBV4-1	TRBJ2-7	TGCGCCAGCAGCCCCCTGGGGGGTCGGGAGTCGTCCTACCCCTACGAGCAGTACTTC	CASSPLGGRESSYPYEQYF
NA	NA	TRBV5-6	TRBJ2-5	TGTGCCAGCAGCCCCCAGGGGTATTCGGAGACCCAGTACTTC	CASSPQGYSETQYF
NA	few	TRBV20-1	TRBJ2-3	TGCAGTGCTAATTCTTATACAGCGAGCACAGATACGCAGTATTTT	CSANSYTASTDTQYF
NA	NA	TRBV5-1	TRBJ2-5	TGCGCCAGCAGCGAGTGGGGGGGGGCCCAAGAGACCCAGTACTTC	CASSEWGGAQETQYF
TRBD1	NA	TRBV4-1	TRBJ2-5	TGCGCCAGCAGCCGAAGACAGGGATCGCAAGAGACCCAGTACTTC	CASSRRQGSQETQYF